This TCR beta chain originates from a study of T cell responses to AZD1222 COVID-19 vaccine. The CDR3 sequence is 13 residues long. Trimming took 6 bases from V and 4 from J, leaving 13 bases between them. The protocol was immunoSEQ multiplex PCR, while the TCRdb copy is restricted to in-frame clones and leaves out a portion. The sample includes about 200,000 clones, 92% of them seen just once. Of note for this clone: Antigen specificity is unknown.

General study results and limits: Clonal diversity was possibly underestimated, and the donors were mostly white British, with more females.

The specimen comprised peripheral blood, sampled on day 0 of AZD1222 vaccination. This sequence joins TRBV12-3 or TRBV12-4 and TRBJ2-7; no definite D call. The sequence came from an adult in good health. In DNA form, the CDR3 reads TGTGCCAGCAGCTTGATGATCTCTTACGAGCAGTACTTC. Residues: CASSLMISYEQYF.